The 27 T cell receptor beta chains in this list originate from one sample, sequenced in a study of blood T cell repertoires in COVID-19. The data were produced by immunoSEQ multiplex PCR, yet TCRdb's version contains in-frame clones alone and is incomplete. Seen here are under 300,000 clones, approximately 85% observed once, and the top ten hold approximately 12%. Sample: peripheral blood. All receptors come from a human donor in a cohort sampled during active COVID-19.

This chain links TRBV9 with TRBJ2-1, with TRBD2 as a possible D gene (6 bases). The CDR3 loop spans 16 amino acids. The ends were cut back, 4 bases at V and 8 bases at J, with 22 bases in the middle. In germline, CDR1 is SGDLS, CDR2 YYNGEE. The CDR3 is CASSPSRGGAGDEQFF. CDR3 DNA sequence: TGTGCCAGCAGCCCTTCTCGAGGCGGGGCTGGGGATGAGCAGTTCTTC.

This chain connects TRBV6-1 to TRBJ1-5, with D unresolved. V shed 2 bases and J shed 6 bases, with 8 bases lying between them. The CDR3 length is 13 residues. The germline CDR1 and CDR2 sequences are MNHNS and SASEGT. CDR3 amino acids: CASSERSGQPQHF. The CDR3 DNA follows: TGTGCCAGCAGTGAACGAAGCGGTCAGCCCCAGCATTTT.

V usage is TRBV3-1 (or the pseudogene TRBV3-2) and J usage is TRBJ2-1; 13 bases are a match to TRBD2. Trimming cost V 4 bases and J 5 bases; bases outside gene matches: 11. Germline V CDR1 and CDR2: LGHDT, YNNKEL (reference sequence). The CDR3 sequence is 18 residues long. The CDR3 reads CASSLSPWTSGSHNEQFF. In DNA, the CDR3 is TGTGCCAGCAGCCTTTCGCCATGGACTAGCGGGAGCCACAATGAGCAGTTCTTC.

The chain couples TRBV3-1 (or the pseudogene TRBV3-2) to TRBJ2-7, with 10 positions matching TRBD2. V trimming: 5 bases; J trimming: 3 bases; junction bases outside the gene matches: 4. Germline assignment: CDR1 LGHDT and CDR2 YNNKEL (reference sequence). The CDR3 sequence is 14 residues long. The CDR3 spells CASSSTSGFYEQYF. CDR3 DNA sequence: TGTGCCAGCAGCTCGACTAGCGGGTTCTACGAGCAGTACTTC.

V and J are TRBV7-7 and TRBJ2-1; 13 bases fit TRBD2. V shed 4 bases, J shed 9 bases, and the junction held 3 bases outside the gene matches. Germline CDR1 reads SSHAT; CDR2 reads FNYEAQ (reference sequence). The CDR3 spans 14 residues. The CDR3 is CASSSGLAGVEQFF. CDR3 DNA sequence: TGTGCCAGCAGCTCCGGACTAGCGGGAGTTGAGCAGTTCTTC.

J is TRBJ1-6 and V is TRBV18; D may be TRBD1 (6 bases). V was cut by 3 bases and J by 8 bases, with 11 bases left in between. The CDR3 length is 14 residues. CDR1 is KGHSH, CDR2 LQKENI, per germline. The CDR3 sequence: CASSPQGQDSPLHF. CDR3 in DNA: TGTGCCAGCTCACCTCAGGGGCAGGATTCACCCCTCCACTTT. The full variable domain, in which reference TRBV18 and TRBJ1-6 provide the parts outside the CDR3, is NAGVMQNPRHLVRRRGQEARLRCSPMKGHSHVYWYRQLPEEGLKFMVYLQKENIIDESGMPKERFSAEFPKEGPSILRIQQVVRGDSAAYFCASSPQGQDSPLHFGNGTRLTVT.

The chain is built from TRBV28 and TRBJ2-7, with D tentatively TRBD1 (5 bases). V lost 5 bases, J lost 5 bases, and 19 bases lay in between. The CDR3 extends over 15 amino acids. Germline assignment: CDR1 MDHEN and CDR2 SYDVKM. The DNA of the CDR3 is TGTGCCAGCAGTACCAGGGTGGGATCTGTTAACGAGCAGTACTTC. This encodes CASSTRVGSVNEQYF. The full variable domain, completed using reference TRBV28 and TRBJ2-7, is DVKVTQSSRYLVKRTGEKVFLECVQDMDHENMFWYRQDPGLGLRLIYFSYDVKMKEKGDIPEGYSVSREKKERFSLILESASTNQTSMYLCASSTRVGSVNEQYFGPGTRLTVT.

V and J are TRBV11-2 and TRBJ2-5; 10 bases agree with TRBD2. The germline gives CDR1 SGHAT, CDR2 FQNNGV. The trim removed 1 base at V and 7 bases at J, leaving 15 bases unmatched. The CDR3 consists of 18 residues. The CDR3 DNA reads TGTGCCAGCAGCTTAGTCCCAGAGGGACTAGCGACCTCGGGGACCCAGTACTTC. The encoded protein is CASSLVPEGLATSGTQYF. The full variable domain, its missing parts supplied by reference TRBV11-2 and TRBJ2-5, is EAGVAQSPRYKIIEKRQSVAFWCNPISGHATLYWYQQILGQGPKLLIQFQNNGVVDDSQLPKDRFSAERLKGVDSTLKIQPAKLEDSAVYLCASSLVPEGLATSGTQYFGPGTRLLVL.

The chain combines TRBV19 with TRBJ2-4; 7 bases fit TRBD2. This CDR3 is 14 amino acids long. Trimming took 3 bases from V and 6 from J; bases not matched to a gene: 5. Germline CDR1 reads LNHDA; CDR2 reads SQIVND (reference sequence). The DNA of the CDR3 is TGTGCCAGTAGTATCGGACTAGGTGCAAACATTCAGTACTTC. Amino acids: CASSIGLGANIQYF.

V gene TRBV3-1 (or the pseudogene TRBV3-2) combines with J gene TRBJ1-1; D gene ambiguous. With 1 base removed from V and 1 base from J, the gap between germline ends came to 10 bases. The germline V gene encodes CDR1 LGHDT and CDR2 YNNKEL (reference sequence). The length of the CDR3 is 15 residues. CDR3 coding DNA: TGTGCCAGCAGCCAAGCCCCCTCAGGGAACACTGAAGCTTTCTTT. Its translation: CASSQAPSGNTEAFF.

V usage is TRBV7-8 and J usage is TRBJ2-5; TRBD2 agrees at 13 bases. The length of the CDR3 is 15 residues. Germline V lookup: CDR1 SGHVS, CDR2 FQNEAQ. V dropped 5 bases and J dropped 5; count of bases not matched to a gene: 5. The CDR3 DNA reads TGTGCCAGCAGCAACGGACTAGCGGGAGTGGAGACCCAGTACTTC. This translates into CASSNGLAGVETQYF.

The chain is built from TRBV4-1 and TRBJ2-1; D is ambiguous. The germline V gene has CDR1 MGHRA and CDR2 YSYEKL. This CDR3 region has 13 residues. V was clipped by 4 bases and J by 7 bases, with 11 bases between them. The CDR3 loop reads CASSPNYGNEQFF. In DNA, the CDR3 is TGCGCCAGCAGCCCAAACTACGGGAATGAGCAGTTCTTC.

This clone was seen only once. The rearrangement joins TRBV27 to TRBJ1-1; maybe TRBD1 (5 bases). The CDR3 length is 15 residues. V dropped 6 bases and J dropped 1 base, with 15 bases sitting between them. Germline V gives CDR1 MNHEY, CDR2 SMNVEV (reference sequence). DNA of the CDR3: TGTGCCAGCAGCTACCTCGGCGGGACGAACACTGAAGCTTTCTTT. It yields the protein CASSYLGGTNTEAFF.

This clone was detected once. V is TRBV7-9 and J is TRBJ2-5, with 16 bases aligning to TRBD2. Germline CDR1 and CDR2: SEHNR and FQNEAQ (reference sequence). The CDR3 sequence is 15 residues long. V dropped 10 bases and J dropped 3; count of bases not matched to a gene: 5. CDR3 amino acids: CATGLAGGLKETQYF. The DNA for the CDR3 is TGTGCCACGGGACTAGCGGGAGGGCTTAAAGAGACCCAGTACTTC.

The chain carries TRBV19 and TRBJ1-6; 10 bases align to TRBD1. With V trimmed by 6 bases and J by 4 bases, 6 bases remained unmatched. This CDR3 region has 16 residues. Germline V gene lookup returns CDR1 LNHDA and CDR2 SQIVND (reference sequence). The CDR3 nucleotides are TGTGCCAGTAGACCGGGACAGGGGACTTATAATTCACCCCTCCACTTT. It is translated as CASRPGQGTYNSPLHF.

The rearrangement joins TRBV7-9 to TRBJ1-5; no clear D. V lost 1 base, J lost 4 bases, and 5 bases lay in between. The germline gives CDR1 SEHNR, CDR2 FQNEAQ (reference sequence). This CDR3 has 13 residues. The CDR3 DNA sequence: TGTGCCAGCAGCTTAGAACAAAATCAGCCCCAGCATTTT. It yields the protein CASSLEQNQPQHF.

The CDR3 region is CASSWSSSMNTEAFF. CDR3 in DNA: TGTGCCAGCAGCTGGAGTTCCTCGATGAACACTGAAGCTTTCTTT. The J gene is TRBJ1-1, the V gene TRBV3-1 (or the pseudogene TRBV3-2); no clear D gene. The CDR3 totals 15 residues. The V end lost 5 bases, the J end lost 0 bases, and 13 bases lay between the germline ends. Germline V lookup: CDR1 LGHDT, CDR2 YNNKEL (reference sequence).

This chain joins TRBV3-1 (or the pseudogene TRBV3-2) and TRBJ2-5; the match to TRBD2 covers 7 bases. The V segment lost 5 bases and the J segment 1 base; nucleotides outside the gene matches: 13. The CDR3 runs to 17 residues. Germline CDR1 LGHDT, CDR2 YNNKEL (reference sequence). The DNA of the CDR3 is TGTGCCAGCAGCTCCCCCCAAGGATTAGCGGGCCAAGAGACCCAGTACTTC. Translated, it gives CASSSPQGLAGQETQYF.

The CDR3 protein is CASSVGGDGNTIYF. The CDR3 DNA sequence: TGTGCCAGCAGCGTAGGCGGGGACGGAAACACCATATATTTT. The rearrangement joins TRBV9 to TRBJ1-3; a weak D match, TRBD1 (5 bases). Deletions cut 0 bases from V and 4 bases from J, with 8 bases between. CDR3 length equals 14 residues. Germline CDR1 and CDR2: SGDLS and YYNGEE.

The chain couples TRBV14 to TRBJ2-3, with 7 bases matching TRBD2. Germline V gene data show CDR1 as SGHDN and CDR2 as FVKESK. The CDR3 is 15 amino acids. The V gene end was trimmed by 0 bases and the J gene end by 7 bases; junction bases not matched to a gene: 7. CDR3 in amino acids: CASSQEMGSGNTQYF. DNA of the CDR3: TGTGCCAGCAGCCAAGAAATGGGAAGCGGGAATACGCAGTATTTT.

The rearrangement uses TRBV4-1 and TRBJ2-3, with TRBD2 matching 9 bases. V trimming: 1 base; J trimming: 4 bases; junction bases outside the gene matches: 15. In germline, CDR1 is MGHRA, CDR2 YSYEKL. CDR3 length equals 19 residues. This CDR3 reads CASSQVTAGGPYGPDTQYF. The DNA for the CDR3 is TGCGCCAGCAGCCAAGTAACTGCGGGAGGGCCTTATGGTCCAGATACGCAGTATTTT.

The chain has TRBV4-1 and TRBJ1-5, with 9 positions matching TRBD1. From germline, CDR1 is MGHRA and CDR2 YSYEKL. CDR3 length: 16 amino acids. The ends lost 0 bases at V and 5 bases at J; junction bases unmatched: 5. The CDR3 is CASSQDPGQGHQPQHF. In DNA form, the CDR3 reads TGCGCCAGCAGCCAAGATCCGGGACAGGGTCATCAGCCCCAGCATTTT.

V is TRBV2 and J is TRBJ2-7; 11 bases line up with TRBD1. There are 13 residues in the CDR3. Trimming at V came to 6 bases and at J to 5 bases, leaving 3 bases not matched to a gene. Germline values: CDR1 SNHLY, CDR2 FYNNEI. The CDR3 DNA is TGTGCCAGCAGGGACAGGGGGCAACACGAGCAGTACTTC. It encodes CASRDRGQHEQYF.

The chain uses TRBV5-6 and TRBJ1-2, with D hard to call. Trimming pared 0 bases from V and 0 bases from J, leaving 6 bases between. The germline gives CDR1 SGHDT, CDR2 YYEEEE. CDR3 length: 14 residues. CDR3 DNA: TGTGCCAGCAGCTTGGTAGAGTCTAACTATGGCTACACCTTC. Its protein product is CASSLVESNYGYTF.

This chain uses TRBV4-1 with TRBJ1-5; no firm D call. V dropped 5 bases and J dropped 6 bases, with 14 bases sitting between them. The CDR3 length is 14 residues. Germline CDR1 and CDR2: MGHRA and YSYEKL. As DNA, the CDR3 is TGCGCCAGCAGCGAAGGGCTTGTAATTCAGCCCCAGCATTTT. Translation: CASSEGLVIQPQHF.

This chain uses TRBV2 with TRBJ2-5; D gene unclear. The CDR3 is 11 amino acids. V lost 6 bases and J 14 bases, leaving 16 bases between the germline ends. The germline gives CDR1 SNHLY, CDR2 FYNNEI. This CDR3 is CASSERLVLYF. CDR3 DNA sequence: TGTGCCAGCAGCGAGAGGCTAGTACTATACTTC. Combining the CDR3 with reference TRBV2 and TRBJ2-5 gives the whole variable domain EPEVTQTPSHQVTQMGQEVILRCVPISNHLYFYWYRQILGQKVEFLVSFYNNEISEKSEIFDDQFSVERPDGSNFTLKIRSTKLEDSAMYFCASSERLVLYFGPGTRLLVL.

This chain connects TRBV6-2 or TRBV6-3 to TRBJ2-3; 11 bases line up with TRBD2. V was pared by 0 bases and J by 3 bases, with 14 bases of the junction left unmatched. This CDR3 comprises 20 residues. Germline V lookup: CDR1 MNHEY, CDR2 SVGEGT. CDR3 in DNA: TGTGCCAGCAGTTACTCAATTCTTGGGACTAGCGGCTGGAGTACAGATACGCAGTATTTT. Its translation is CASSYSILGTSGWSTDTQYF.